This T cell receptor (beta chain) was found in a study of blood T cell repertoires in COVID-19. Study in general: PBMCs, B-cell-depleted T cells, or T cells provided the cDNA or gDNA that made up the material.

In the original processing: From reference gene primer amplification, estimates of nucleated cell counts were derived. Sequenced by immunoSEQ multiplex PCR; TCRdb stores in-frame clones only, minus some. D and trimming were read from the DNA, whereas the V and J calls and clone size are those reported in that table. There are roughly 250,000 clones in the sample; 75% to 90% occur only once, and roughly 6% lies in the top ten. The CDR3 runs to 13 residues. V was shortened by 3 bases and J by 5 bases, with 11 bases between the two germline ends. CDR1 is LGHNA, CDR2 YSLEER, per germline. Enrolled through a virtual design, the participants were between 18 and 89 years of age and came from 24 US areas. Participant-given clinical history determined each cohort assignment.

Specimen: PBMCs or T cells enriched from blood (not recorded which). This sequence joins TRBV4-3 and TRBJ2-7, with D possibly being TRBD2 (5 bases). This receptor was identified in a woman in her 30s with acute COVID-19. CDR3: CASSQVLEDEQYF. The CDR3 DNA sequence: TGCGCCAGCAGCCAGGTACTAGAGGACGAGCAGTACTTC.